The 20 T cell receptor beta chains in this list originate from one sample, sequenced in a study of OX40 agonist ivuxolimab in advanced cancers. Measured with immunoSEQ multiplex PCR; TCRdb has only the in-frame clones, and not every one. This repertoire shows tens of thousands of clones, roughly 80% found once; its top ten account for roughly 4.9%. The sequencing used CD4+ or CD8+ T cells sorted from blood, collected in a trial of the OX40 agonist ivuxolimab. Receptors originate from an adult with an advanced solid tumor such as melanoma, head and neck, liver or kidney cancer.

This CDR3 reads CASSFWGQGNRNQPQHF. CDR3 nucleotides: TGTGCCAGCAGCTTTTGGGGGCAAGGGAATCGGAATCAGCCCCAGCATTTT. The chain links TRBV7-2 to TRBJ1-5; TRBD1 is a possible D gene (6 bases). The CDR3 extends over 17 amino acids. Trimming shortened V by 3 bases and J by 4 bases, and 19 bases separated the two germline ends. Germline-derived CDR1 and CDR2 are SGHTA and FQGNSA.

This clone was detected once. This chain uses TRBV6-5 with TRBJ2-1; unclear D gene. The CDR3 consists of 12 residues. V was cut by 7 bases and J by 0 bases, with 4 bases left in between. Per germline, CDR1 MNHEY and CDR2 SVGAGI. For the CDR3, the DNA is TGTGCCAGCATGGGCTCCTACAATGAGCAGTTCTTC. Encoded protein: CASMGSYNEQFF.

This clone has only a few counts. The CDR3 spells CASSTQSTGFGYTF. The CDR3 DNA reads TGTGCCAGCAGCACCCAATCGACAGGGTTTGGCTACACCTTC. The chain uses TRBV9 and TRBJ1-2; 7 nucleotides agree with TRBD1. The J segment lost 7 bases and the V segment lost 4 bases, leaving 10 bases of the junction unmatched. The CDR3 contains 14 residues. Germline V CDR1 and CDR2: SGDLS, YYNGEE. Supplemented by reference TRBV9 and TRBJ1-2, the full variable domain reads DSGVTQTPKHLITATGQRVTLRCSPRSGDLSVYWYQQSLDQGLQFLIQYYNGEERAKGNILERFSAQQFPDLHSELNLSSLELGDSALYFCASSTQSTGFGYTFGSGTRLTVV.

V usage is TRBV6-5 and J usage is TRBJ2-2; no clear D. Germline V gene lookup returns CDR1 MNHEY and CDR2 SVGAGI. Between the trimmed V and J ends, which lost 1 base and 3 bases, there was a span of 12 bases. The CDR3 is 16 amino acids. This CDR3 is CASSYLGPRDTGELFF. The CDR3 DNA follows: TGTGCCAGCAGTTACTTAGGACCTCGGGACACCGGGGAGCTGTTTTTT.

The J gene is TRBJ1-5, the V gene TRBV19; unclear D gene. Trimming left V 5 bases short and J 4 bases short, with 9 bases between. The germline CDR1 and CDR2 sequences are LNHDA and SQIVND (reference sequence). The CDR3 covers 13 residues. CDR3 coding DNA: TGTGCCAGTAGTCCACGTCGGAATCAGCCCCAGCATTTT. Encoded protein: CASSPRRNQPQHF.

This clone was picked up one time. This chain links TRBV7-9 with TRBJ2-3, with 11 nucleotides matching TRBD1. Germline trimming cut 5 bases from V and 5 bases from J; bases unmatched to any gene: 15. This CDR3 comprises 18 residues. CDR1 and CDR2 from the germline V gene are SEHNR and FQNEAQ (reference sequence). CDR3 bases: TGTGCCAGCAGCCACCGGACGGGGGGACAGGGGGTGGGAGATACGCAGTATTTT. As protein: CASSHRTGGQGVGDTQYF.

The rearrangement joins TRBV5-1 to TRBJ2-3, with a weak D call TRBD2 (6 bases). The germline V and J ends were trimmed by 4 bases and 0 bases, with 18 bases remaining between them. Per germline, CDR1 SGHRS and CDR2 YFSETQ. The CDR3 covers 17 residues. The CDR3 protein is CASSPGLTYTSTDTQYF. The DNA for the CDR3 is TGCGCCAGCAGCCCTGGACTAACCTACACTAGCACAGATACGCAGTATTTT.

The V call is TRBV7-9, the J call TRBJ1-2; 9 nucleotides align to TRBD1. From germline, CDR1 is SEHNR and CDR2 FQNEAQ (reference sequence). The V segment lost 1 base and the J segment 4 bases; nucleotides outside the gene matches: 4. This CDR3 region has 15 residues. The CDR3 nucleotides are TGTGCCAGCAGCTTAGAGTCGACAGGGGGCTATGGCTACACCTTC. Its protein product is CASSLESTGGYGYTF. Looking up the rest from reference TRBV7-9 and TRBJ1-2 gives the full variable domain: DTGVSQNPRHKITKRGQNVTFRCDPISEHNRLYWYRQTLGQGPEFLTYFQNEAQLEKSRLLSDRFSAERPKGSFSTLEIQRTEQGDSAMYLCASSLESTGGYGYTFGSGTRLTVV.

The gene calls are TRBV10-3 and TRBJ2-7, with D possibly being TRBD1 or TRBD2 (5 bases each). V shed 8 bases and J shed 3 bases, with 14 bases lying between them. The CDR3 totals 13 residues. The germline CDR1 and CDR2 sequences are ENHRY and SYGVKD. In nucleotides, the CDR3 is TGTGCCATCTATCGGGACGGAGGCTACGAGCAGTACTTC. It specifies CAIYRDGGYEQYF.

This clone was counted once. The CDR3 DNA reads as TGTGCCAGCAGTTTCCCGAACAGGGGCACTGAAGCTTTCTTT. Translating it yields CASSFPNRGTEAFF. The chain employs TRBV28 and TRBJ1-1, with 7 bases identical to TRBD1. The V gene's germline CDR1 is MDHEN and CDR2 SYDVKM. The CDR3 contains 14 residues. V was pared by 3 bases and J by 4 bases, with 5 bases of the junction left unmatched.

A single count supports this clone. The DNA of the CDR3 is TGCAGCGTTGGGGGGGTTAGCGGGATCTCCACAGATACGCAGTATTTT. This codes for CSVGGVSGISTDTQYF. The rearrangement links TRBV29-1 to TRBJ2-3; TRBD2 agrees at 8 bases. Looked up from germline, CDR1 is SQVTM and CDR2 is ANQGSEA. The CDR3 runs 16 residues. Losses at the gene ends were 4 bases for V and 2 bases for J; bases not matched to a gene: 11.

The chain joins TRBV6-1 to TRBJ2-5; D might be TRBD1 (6 bases). The CDR3 runs 15 residues. Trimming removed 5 bases from V and 1 base from J, with 14 bases in between. The germline gives CDR1 MNHNS, CDR2 SASEGT. The CDR3 protein is CASSTQDRAQETQYF. The CDR3, as DNA: TGTGCCAGCAGTACTCAGGACAGAGCCCAAGAGACCCAGTACTTC.

This chain uses TRBV28 with TRBJ1-5; 9 bases fit TRBD1. The germline CDR1 and CDR2 sequences are MDHEN and SYDVKM. CDR3 length: 14 residues. V lost 6 bases and J lost 5; bases outside the gene matches: 5. CDR3 coding DNA: TGTGCCAGCAGAGACGACAGGGGGGATCAGCCCCAGCATTTT. It yields the protein CASRDDRGDQPQHF.

The chain recombines TRBV7-3 with TRBJ1-1; no firm D call. Germline V gene lookup returns CDR1 SGHTA and CDR2 FQGTGA. This CDR3 spans 13 amino acids. The germline V and J ends were trimmed by 1 base and 0 bases, with 3 bases remaining between them. The CDR3 is CASSLSLNTEAFF. CDR3 sequence (DNA): TGTGCCAGCAGCTTAAGTTTGAACACTGAAGCTTTCTTT.

This clone was counted a single time. J is TRBJ1-5 and V is TRBV4-1; 7 nucleotides agree with TRBD1. Germline-derived CDR1 and CDR2 are MGHRA and YSYEKL. This CDR3 has 18 amino acids. The junction had 9 bases not matched to a gene; V was cut back by 0 bases and J by 1 base. DNA of the CDR3: TGCGCCAGCAGCCAAGATGGCCCAGGGGGAGGGAGCAATCAGCCCCAGCATTTT. Translation: CASSQDGPGGGSNQPQHF.

This clone was observed many times. The rearrangement joins TRBV10-1 to TRBJ2-3, with D uncertain. The CDR3 consists of 16 residues. Per the germline V gene, CDR1 is WNHNN and CDR2 is SYGVQD (reference sequence). V was cut by 7 bases and J by 2 bases, with 19 bases left in between. In DNA form, the CDR3 reads TGCGCCAGCACCGGTGATCGGGCGCAGGACACAGATACGCAGTATTTT. Protein sequence: CASTGDRAQDTDTQYF.

This sequence joins TRBV6-1 and TRBJ2-5; D remains ambiguous. Trimming removed 0 bases at V and 0 bases at J, with 5 bases between. The CDR3 runs 14 residues. Germline V gene sequence: CDR1 MNHNS, CDR2 SASEGT. The CDR3 nucleotides are TGTGCCAGCAGTGAAGCGAACCACCAAGAGACCCAGTACTTC. Protein sequence: CASSEANHQETQYF.

The chain employs TRBV18 and TRBJ2-3; 12 nucleotides align to TRBD2. The germline V gene encodes CDR1 KGHSH and CDR2 LQKENI. V trimming: 4 bases; J trimming: 2 bases; junction bases outside the gene matches: 22. The CDR3 runs to 22 residues. CDR3 bases: TGTGCCAGCTCACTGAAGATCAAGACTAGCGGGAGAGACGGCGCCGCCACAGATACGCAGTATTTT. It translates to CASSLKIKTSGRDGAATDTQYF.

V usage is TRBV7-2 and J usage is TRBJ1-3; 7 bases are shared with TRBD1. The CDR3 has 15 residues. J gave up 0 bases and V 5 bases, and 4 bases lay outside the gene matches. CDR1 is SGHTA, CDR2 FQGNSA, per germline. In DNA form, the CDR3 reads TGTGCCAGCAGCAGGGGGCTGTTCTCTGGAAACACCATATATTTT. Residues: CASSRGLFSGNTIYF.

This chain joins TRBV19 and TRBJ2-1; 10 bases are a match to TRBD2. Trimming took 3 bases from V and 0 from J; bases not matched to a gene: 5. CDR1 and CDR2 from the germline V gene are LNHDA and SQIVND (reference sequence). The CDR3 length is 17 residues. The DNA for the CDR3 is TGTGCCAGTAGTATTGGACTAGCGGTCCTCTCCTACAATGAGCAGTTCTTC. Its protein is CASSIGLAVLSYNEQFF.